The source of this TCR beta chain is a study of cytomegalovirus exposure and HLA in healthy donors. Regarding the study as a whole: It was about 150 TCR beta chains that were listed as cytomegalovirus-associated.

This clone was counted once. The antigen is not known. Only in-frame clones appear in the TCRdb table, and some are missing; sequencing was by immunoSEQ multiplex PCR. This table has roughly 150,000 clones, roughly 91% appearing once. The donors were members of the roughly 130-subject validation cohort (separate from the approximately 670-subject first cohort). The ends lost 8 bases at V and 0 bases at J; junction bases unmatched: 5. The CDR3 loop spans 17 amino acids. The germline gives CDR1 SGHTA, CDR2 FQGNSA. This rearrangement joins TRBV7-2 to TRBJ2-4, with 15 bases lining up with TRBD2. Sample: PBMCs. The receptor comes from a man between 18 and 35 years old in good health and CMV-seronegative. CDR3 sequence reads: CASRTSGRDLAKNIQYF. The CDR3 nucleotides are TGTGCCAGCCGGACTAGCGGGAGGGACCTAGCCAAAAACATTCAGTACTTC.